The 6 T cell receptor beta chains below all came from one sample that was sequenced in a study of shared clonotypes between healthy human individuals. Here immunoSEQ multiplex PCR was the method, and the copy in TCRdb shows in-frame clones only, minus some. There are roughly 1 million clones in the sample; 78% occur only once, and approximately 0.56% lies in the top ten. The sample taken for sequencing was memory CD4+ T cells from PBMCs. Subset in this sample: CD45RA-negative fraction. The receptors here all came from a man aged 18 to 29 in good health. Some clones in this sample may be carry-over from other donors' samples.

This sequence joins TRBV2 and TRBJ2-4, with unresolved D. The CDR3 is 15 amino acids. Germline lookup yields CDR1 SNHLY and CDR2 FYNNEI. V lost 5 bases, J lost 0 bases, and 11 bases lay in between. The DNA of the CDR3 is TGTGCCAGCAGTCCCCGAGCGTTAGCCAAAAACATTCAGTACTTC. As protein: CASSPRALAKNIQYF.

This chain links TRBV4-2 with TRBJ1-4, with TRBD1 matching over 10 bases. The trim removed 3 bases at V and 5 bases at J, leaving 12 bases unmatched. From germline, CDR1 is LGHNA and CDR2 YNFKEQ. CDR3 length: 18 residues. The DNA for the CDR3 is TGTGCCAGCAGCCAGGAAGTCCCACGGACAGGGGGGAATGAAAAACTGTTTTTT. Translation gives CASSQEVPRTGGNEKLFF.

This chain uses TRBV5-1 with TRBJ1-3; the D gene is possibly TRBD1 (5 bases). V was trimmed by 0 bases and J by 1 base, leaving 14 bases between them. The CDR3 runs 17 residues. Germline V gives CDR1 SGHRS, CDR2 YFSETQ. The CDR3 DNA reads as TGCGCCAGCAGCTTGGACGCAATTGGGGGTTCTGGAAACACCATATATTTT. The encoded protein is CASSLDAIGGSGNTIYF.

CDR3 sequence reads: CSVEDRRYSYEQYF. Here the CDR3 DNA reads TGCAGCGTTGAAGATCGGCGGTACTCCTACGAGCAGTACTTC. V and J are TRBV29-1 and TRBJ2-7; D remains unclear. Germline CDR1 reads SQVTM; CDR2 reads ANQGSEA. V gave up 0 bases and J gave up 0 bases, with 9 bases separating them. The CDR3 is 14 residues long.

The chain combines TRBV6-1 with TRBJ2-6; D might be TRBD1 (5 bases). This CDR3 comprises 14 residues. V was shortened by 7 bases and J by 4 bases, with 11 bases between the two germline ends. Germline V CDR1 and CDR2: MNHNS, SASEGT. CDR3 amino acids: CASTGWEGANVLTF. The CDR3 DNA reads TGTGCCAGCACAGGGTGGGAAGGGGCCAACGTCCTGACTTTC.

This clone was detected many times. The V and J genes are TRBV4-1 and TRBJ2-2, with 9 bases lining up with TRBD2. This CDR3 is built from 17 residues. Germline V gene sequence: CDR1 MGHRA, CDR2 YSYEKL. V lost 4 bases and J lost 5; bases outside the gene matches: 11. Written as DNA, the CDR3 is TGCGCCAGCAGCCCAGTCCCGGGACTAGCCGATACCGGGGAGCTGTTTTTT. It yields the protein CASSPVPGLADTGELFF.